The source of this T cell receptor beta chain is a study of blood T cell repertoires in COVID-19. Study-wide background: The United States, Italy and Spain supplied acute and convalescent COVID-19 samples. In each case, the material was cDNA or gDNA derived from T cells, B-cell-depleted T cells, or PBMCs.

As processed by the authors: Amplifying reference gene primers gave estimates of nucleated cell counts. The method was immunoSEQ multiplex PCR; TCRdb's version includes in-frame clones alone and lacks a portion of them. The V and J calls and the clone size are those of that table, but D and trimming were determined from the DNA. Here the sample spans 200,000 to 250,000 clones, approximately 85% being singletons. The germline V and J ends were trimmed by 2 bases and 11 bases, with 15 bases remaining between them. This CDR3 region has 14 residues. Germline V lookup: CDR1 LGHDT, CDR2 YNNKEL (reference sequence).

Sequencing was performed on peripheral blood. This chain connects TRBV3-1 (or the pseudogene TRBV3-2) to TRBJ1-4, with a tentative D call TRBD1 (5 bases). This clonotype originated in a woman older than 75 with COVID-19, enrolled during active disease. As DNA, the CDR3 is TGTGCCAGCAGCCAATTGCAGGGTGGGATGAAACTGTTTTTT. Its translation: CASSQLQGGMKLFF.